A single sample gave rise to the 24 T cell receptor beta chains below, sequenced in a study of OX40 agonist ivuxolimab in advanced cancers. The protocol was immunoSEQ multiplex PCR, while the TCRdb copy is restricted to in-frame clones and leaves out a portion. The sample has nearly 80,000 clones, 84% seen once; the top ten hold just under 25%. Sequences were derived from CD4+ or CD8+ T cells sorted from blood, sampled in a trial of the OX40 agonist ivuxolimab. The receptor set was obtained from an adult with an advanced solid tumor such as melanoma, head and neck, liver or kidney cancer.

The V and J genes are TRBV19 and TRBJ1-5; possibly TRBD1 for D (5 bases). Germline V gene lookup returns CDR1 LNHDA and CDR2 SQIVND (reference sequence). Trimming removed 8 bases at V and 5 bases at J, with 19 bases between. CDR3 length equals 15 residues. The CDR3 here is CASSRPGEGDQPQHF. In DNA, the CDR3 is TGTGCCAGTTCGCGCCCGGGGGAAGGAGATCAGCCCCAGCATTTT. Full variable domain (rest looked up from reference TRBV19 and TRBJ1-5): DGGITQSPKYLFRKEGQNVTLSCEQNLNHDAMYWYRQDPGQGLRLIYYSQIVNDFQKGDIAEGYSVSREKKESFPLTVTSAQKNPTAFYLCASSRPGEGDQPQHFGDGTRLSIL.

A few counts support this clone. In nucleotides, the CDR3 is TGTGCCTGGAGTCGCCGGACAGGGACCGCGGCTTTCTTT. It specifies CAWSRRTGTAAFF. This rearrangement joins TRBV30 to TRBJ1-1; 8 bases match TRBD1. Germline-derived CDR1 and CDR2 are GTSNPN and SVGIG (reference sequence). The length of the CDR3 is 13 residues. Trimming removed 2 bases from V and 11 bases from J; junction bases left unmatched: 10.

V gene TRBV6-6 combines with J gene TRBJ2-3, with D hard to call. The CDR3 is 13 amino acids. In germline, CDR1 is MNHNY, CDR2 SVGAGI (reference sequence). Trimming left V 5 bases short and J 2 bases short, with 8 bases between. CDR3 DNA sequence: TGTGCCAGCAGTAGCGTTTCCACAGATACGCAGTATTTT. Translation gives CASSSVSTDTQYF.

V is TRBV5-4 and J is TRBJ2-5; weak D call: TRBD2 (6 bases). This CDR3 has 16 residues. Trimming left V 1 base short and J 2 bases short, with 15 bases between. The germline CDR1 and CDR2 sequences are SGHNT and YYREEE (reference sequence). The CDR3 nucleotides are TGTGCCAGCAGCTTGCCGGCGGGACTGCTACAAGAGACCCAGTACTTC. The encoded protein is CASSLPAGLLQETQYF.

The genes are TRBV7-7 and TRBJ2-5, with D maybe TRBD2 (6 bases). Germline V gives CDR1 SSHAT, CDR2 FNYEAQ (reference sequence). V was cut by 1 base and J by 5 bases, with 17 bases left in between. This CDR3 region has 16 residues. CDR3 DNA sequence: TGTGCCAGCAGCTTAGGCTCGGGAGATCGCGGGGAGACCCAGTACTTC. This codes for CASSLGSGDRGETQYF.

V usage is TRBV15 and J usage is TRBJ2-7; tentatively, D is TRBD1 or TRBD2 (5 bases each). The V end was cut by 3 bases, the J end by 1 base, with 19 bases between. CDR1 and CDR2 (germline): LNHNV, YYDKDF (reference sequence). The CDR3 consists of 17 residues. The CDR3 sequence: CATSSRDHHKISYEQYF. CDR3 bases: TGTGCCACCAGCAGCCGGGACCACCATAAGATATCCTACGAGCAGTACTTC.

The V and J genes are TRBV19 and TRBJ2-3; tentative D call: TRBD1 (5 bases). With 3 bases removed from V and 2 bases from J, the gap between germline ends came to 9 bases. This CDR3 region has 14 residues. Germline V gene data show CDR1 as LNHDA and CDR2 as SQIVND (reference sequence). CDR3 residues: CASSITGITDTQYF. CDR3 bases: TGTGCCAGTAGTATTACAGGCATCACAGATACGCAGTATTTT.

This clone was seen a single time. This chain connects TRBV30 to TRBJ1-5; tentatively, D is TRBD1 (6 bases). Between the trimmed V and J ends, which lost 3 bases and 7 bases, there was a span of 16 bases. Germline-derived CDR1 and CDR2 are GTSNPN and SVGIG (reference sequence). This CDR3 region has 14 residues. CDR3 DNA: TGTGCCTGGAGCGGTTTACAACAGGGACAGCCCCAGCATTTT. Translated: CAWSGLQQGQPQHF.

This clone was detected once. This rearrangement joins TRBV13 to TRBJ1-1; 10 bases fit TRBD1. CDR1 PRHDT and CDR2 FYEKMQ come from the germline V gene (reference sequence). Trimming cost V 5 bases and J 8 bases; bases outside gene matches: 20. The length of the CDR3 is 18 residues. The CDR3 nucleotides are TGTGCCAGCAGCCCTGAAGGCGTGACAGGGGGCGAGGTATCAGAAGCTTTCTTT. Encoded protein: CASSPEGVTGGEVSEAFF.

For the CDR3, the DNA is TGTGCCAGCAGCTTGGCCTCGTGGGGAGCCGAGCAGTACTTC. It is translated as CASSLASWGAEQYF. The chain combines TRBV5-6 with TRBJ2-7; the D gene is possibly TRBD2 (5 bases). The V gene's germline CDR1 is SGHDT and CDR2 YYEEEE. The V end was cut by 0 bases, the J end by 6 bases, with 13 bases between. This CDR3 is built from 14 residues. The complete variable domain, with remaining parts taken from reference TRBV5-6 and TRBJ2-7, reads DAGVTQSPTHLIKTRGQQVTLRCSPKSGHDTVSWYQQALGQGPQFIFQYYEEEERQRGNFPDRFSGHQFPNYSSELNVNALLLGDSALYLCASSLASWGAEQYFGPGTRLTVT.

This sequence joins TRBV6-5 and TRBJ2-7, with TRBD2 as a possible D gene (6 bases). V was clipped by 2 bases and J by 2 bases, with 16 bases between them. The CDR3 runs to 16 residues. Looked up from germline, CDR1 is MNHEY and CDR2 is SVGAGI. The CDR3 DNA reads TGTGCCAGCAGTTACGCCCCTGATGCGGGACCCTACGAGCAGTACTTC. This translates into CASSYAPDAGPYEQYF.

The chain recombines TRBV29-1 with TRBJ2-1; D gene uncertain. Per the germline V gene, CDR1 is SQVTM and CDR2 is ANQGSEA. The CDR3 has 13 residues. Trimming removed 8 bases at V and 3 bases at J, with 14 bases between. This chain's CDR3 is CSLRQQDYNEQFF. In nucleotides, the CDR3 is TGCAGCCTCCGGCAGCAGGACTACAATGAGCAGTTCTTC.

V and J are TRBV7-9 and TRBJ1-3; D might be TRBD1 (5 bases). V lost 0 bases and J lost 0, with 12 bases in between. The CDR3 covers 17 residues. Per the germline V gene, CDR1 is SEHNR and CDR2 is FQNEAQ (reference sequence). CDR3 sequence: CASSLARQLSSGNTIYF. The CDR3 DNA follows: TGTGCCAGCAGCTTAGCGCGACAGCTAAGCTCTGGAAACACCATATATTTT.

This clone was detected only a few times. This rearrangement joins TRBV7-2 to TRBJ1-5; D is perhaps TRBD1 (6 bases). Germline CDR1 and CDR2: SGHTA and FQGNSA. The germline V and J ends were trimmed by 4 bases and 6 bases, with 16 bases remaining between them. The CDR3 runs to 15 residues. CDR3 DNA: TGTGCCAGCAGCTCGGACAGTTTGCGGAGTCAGCCCCAGCATTTT. Its protein product is CASSSDSLRSQPQHF.

The V gene is TRBV5-1, the J gene TRBJ1-5, with TRBD1 matching over 7 bases. CDR1 is SGHRS and CDR2 is YFSETQ in the germline V gene. V trimming: 4 bases; J trimming: 3 bases; junction bases outside the gene matches: 1. This CDR3 comprises 13 residues. The CDR3 DNA reads TGCGCCAGCAGCCAGGGGGTCAATCAGCCCCAGCATTTT. Translated: CASSQGVNQPQHF.

This chain links TRBV18 with TRBJ1-6; 7 nucleotides agree with TRBD1. The length of the CDR3 is 15 residues. With V trimmed by 3 bases and J by 8 bases, 7 bases remained unmatched. Looked up from germline, CDR1 is KGHSH and CDR2 is LQKENI. CDR3 sequence (DNA): TGTGCCAGCTCACCCATTTTCGGACAGGATTCACCCCTCCACTTT. Protein sequence: CASSPIFGQDSPLHF.

The chain joins TRBV2 to TRBJ2-7; TRBD2 is a possible D gene (6 bases). Per germline, CDR1 SNHLY and CDR2 FYNNEI. V lost 7 bases and J lost 0, with 13 bases in between. This CDR3 spans 14 amino acids. The CDR3 coding sequence is TGTGCCAGCACCATGGGACTCCACTCCTACGAGCAGTACTTC. Its translation: CASTMGLHSYEQYF.

The chain has TRBV19 and TRBJ1-6; 9 bases align to TRBD1. Germline V gene data show CDR1 as LNHDA and CDR2 as SQIVND (reference sequence). J was trimmed by 9 bases and V by 4 bases; bases with no gene match: 7. This CDR3 has 15 residues. The CDR3 loop is CASSRTGVVTSPLHF. As DNA, the CDR3 is TGTGCCAGTAGTAGGACAGGGGTGGTTACTTCACCCCTCCACTTT.

This clone was recorded once. The chain couples TRBV2 to TRBJ1-3; D gene ambiguous. The CDR3 totals 16 residues. Trimming removed 2 bases from V and 0 bases from J, with 11 bases in between. Germline V gene lookup returns CDR1 SNHLY and CDR2 FYNNEI. The CDR3 spells CASSEQRASSGNTIYF. CDR3 DNA sequence: TGTGCCAGCAGTGAACAACGCGCCAGCTCTGGAAACACCATATATTTT.

The chain recombines TRBV5-1 with TRBJ1-4, with no clear D. Germline assignment: CDR1 SGHRS and CDR2 YFSETQ. The CDR3 is 14 residues long. Trimming pared 4 bases from V and 8 bases from J, leaving 15 bases between. The CDR3 loop reads CASSEDLMFEKLFF. The CDR3 DNA reads as TGCGCCAGCAGCGAAGACCTCATGTTCGAAAAACTGTTTTTT.

This clone was observed a single time. The V call is TRBV2, the J call TRBJ2-1; TRBD2 aligns across 9 bases. Germline-derived CDR1 and CDR2 are SNHLY and FYNNEI. V dropped 6 bases and J dropped 7; count of bases not matched to a gene: 7. The CDR3 has 14 amino acids. The chain's CDR3 is CASREREELNEQFF. In DNA, the CDR3 is TGTGCCAGCAGAGAGCGGGAGGAGTTAAATGAGCAGTTCTTC.

The rearrangement uses TRBV7-7 and TRBJ2-1, with D tentatively TRBD2 (6 bases). Germline V gene data show CDR1 as SSHAT and CDR2 as FNYEAQ (reference sequence). V was cut by 2 bases and J by 1 base, with 9 bases left in between. The CDR3 is 15 residues long. The CDR3 loop is CASSLTGGSYNEQFF. The CDR3 DNA is TGTGCCAGCAGCTTAACCGGGGGTTCCTACAATGAGCAGTTCTTC.

V gene TRBV25-1 combines with J gene TRBJ1-6; D is perhaps TRBD1 (6 bases). V was shortened by 9 bases and J by 6 bases, with 18 bases between the two germline ends. The CDR3 consists of 15 residues. Germline CDR1 reads MGHDK; CDR2 reads SYGVNS. Here the CDR3 reads CASTLRDTTNSPLHF. The CDR3, as DNA: TGTGCCAGTACCCTCCGGGACACGACTAATTCACCCCTCCACTTT. The variable domain in full, with the rest retrieved from reference TRBV25-1 and TRBJ1-6, is EADIYQTPRYLVIGTGKKITLECSQTMGHDKMYWYQQDPGMELHLIHYSYGVNSTEKGDLSSESTVSRIRTEHFPLTLESARPSHTSQYLCASTLRDTTNSPLHFGNGTRLTVT.

The chain uses TRBV28 and TRBJ2-6; the match to TRBD1 covers 9 bases. CDR3 length equals 17 residues. V gave up 6 bases and J gave up 1 base; unmatched junction bases: 7. From germline, CDR1 is MDHEN and CDR2 SYDVKM. The CDR3 sequence: CASRKQGASSGANVLTF. The CDR3 DNA reads as TGTGCCAGCAGAAAACAGGGGGCTAGTTCTGGGGCCAACGTCCTGACTTTC.